The present T cell receptor (beta chain) was sequenced within a study of preoperative IRX-2 immunotherapy in early breast cancer. Clones were sequenced by immunoSEQ multiplex PCR, and TCRdb holds only the in-frame ones, with some missing. The data contain some 13,000 clones, roughly 90% of them singletons. CDR3 length: 13 residues. The J segment lost 6 bases and the V segment lost 5 bases, leaving 7 bases of the junction unmatched. Germline CDR1 and CDR2: MDHEN and SYDVKM. Treatment specified: preoperative locoregional IRX-2 cytokine immunotherapy. This phase Ib study tested locoregional IRX-2 cytokine immunotherapy given before surgery.

The material was obtained from a patient treated with IRX-2 immunotherapy. The receptor was isolated from a human donor with breast cancer. The V and J genes are TRBV28 and TRBJ2-7; 7 nucleotides align to TRBD1. The DNA of the CDR3 is TGTGCCAGCAGTCAGTCCGACAGGGTCGAGCAGTACGTC. This sequence encodes CASSQSDRVEQYV.